Each of the 21 T cell receptor beta chains below was sequenced from the same sample in a study of molecular identifiers for immune sequencing clone quantification. TCRdb recomputed calls from the PCR reads with MiXCR, one row per CDR3 protein. The sample shows about 68,000 distinct CDR3 sequences, roughly 20% of them seen only once. The sequencing sample was made of naive CD8+ T cells from blood, with Jurkat cell RNA spiked in. The subset: FACS-sorted CD8+CD4-CCR7+CD45RA+ naive T cells. The receptors were sampled from a human donor in good health. Some libraries in this study had Jurkat cell RNA spiked in.

This clonotype was found many times. The chain uses TRBV20-1 and TRBJ2-5; tentative D call: TRBD1 (6 bases). CDR1 and CDR2 from the germline V gene are DFQATT and SNEGSKA (reference sequence). Trimming stripped 1 base from V and 3 bases from J, with 15 bases between. The CDR3 consists of 15 residues. DNA of the CDR3: TGCAGTGCTAGAGTCAGGGGCTCGGTGGAAGAGACCCAGTACTTC. This translates into CSARVRGSVEETQYF.

This clonotype was seen ten or more times. The chain uses TRBV12-3 or TRBV12-4 and TRBJ2-2; D call uncertain. This CDR3 spans 13 amino acids. Trimming stripped 4 bases from V and 7 bases from J, with 10 bases between. The CDR3 region has the DNA TGTGCCAGCAGTTCCGGAGCTGTCGGGGAGCTGTTTTTT. Translation: CASSSGAVGELFF.

This clonotype has ten or more counts. J is TRBJ2-4 and V is TRBV10-1, with 11 bases lining up with TRBD2. The CDR3 is 19 residues long. Trimming took 4 bases from V and 0 from J; bases not matched to a gene: 11. Per germline, CDR1 WNHNN and CDR2 SYGVQD (reference sequence). The CDR3 DNA sequence: TGCGCCAGCAGTGGACGACAGGGGACTAGCGGAGAAGCCAAAAACATTCAGTACTTC. This gives the protein CASSGRQGTSGEAKNIQYF.

CDR3 protein: CASGLATVGFQSPLHF. DNA of the CDR3: TGTGCTAGTGGTTTGGCAACGGTGGGGTTCCAATCACCCCTCCACTTT. J is TRBJ1-6 and V is TRBV12-5; D remains ambiguous. Germline V gives CDR1 LGHNT, CDR2 FRNRAP. CDR3 length: 16 amino acids. V was shortened by 1 base and J by 10 bases, with 17 bases between the two germline ends.

The V call is TRBV28, the J call TRBJ2-3; 11 bases line up with TRBD2. CDR3 length equals 19 residues. Trimming cost V 0 bases and J 3 bases; bases outside gene matches: 11. CDR1 is MDHEN and CDR2 is SYDVKM in the germline V gene. CDR3 residues: CASSLWDSSGRPSTDTQYF. CDR3 DNA sequence: TGTGCCAGCAGTTTATGGGATTCTAGCGGGAGGCCATCAACAGATACGCAGTATTTT.

This clonotype was detected many times. The chain employs TRBV27 and TRBJ2-7, with D perhaps matching TRBD2 (6 bases). The CDR3 sequence is 15 residues long. V lost 8 bases and J lost 0, with 17 bases in between. The V gene's germline CDR1 is MNHEY and CDR2 SMNVEV (reference sequence). CDR3 in amino acids: CASCEEGPCSYEQYF. As DNA, the CDR3 is TGTGCCAGCTGCGAGGAGGGACCCTGCTCCTACGAGCAGTACTTC.

This clonotype was picked up many times. The chain carries TRBV6-2 or TRBV6-3 and TRBJ2-3; a possible D gene is TRBD2 (6 bases). The CDR3 sequence is 17 residues long. Germline CDR1 reads MNHEY; CDR2 reads SVGEGT. The germline V and J ends were trimmed by 0 bases and 1 base, with 14 bases remaining between them. The CDR3 region is CASSYSLLRDRTDTQYF. CDR3 sequence (DNA): TGTGCCAGCAGTTACTCGTTGTTGCGGGACCGCACAGATACGCAGTATTTT.

Ten or more counts support this clonotype. The J gene is TRBJ1-1, the V gene TRBV30; TRBD1 is a possible D gene (6 bases). The CDR3 consists of 14 residues. Trimming shortened V by 4 bases and J by 4 bases, and 16 bases separated the two germline ends. Germline assignment: CDR1 GTSNPN and CDR2 SVGIG (reference sequence). Written as DNA, the CDR3 is TGTGCCTGGAATTTTGGGGGCGCCGGCACTGAAGCTTTCTTT. It is translated as CAWNFGGAGTEAFF.

Points on this clonotype: A read error is possible here, since a much larger clone lies one base away. The V gene is TRBV20-1, the J gene TRBJ2-3, with 10 bases lining up with TRBD2. Germline loops: CDR1 DFQATT, CDR2 SNEGSKA (reference sequence). V was pared by 1 base and J by 0 bases, with 13 bases of the junction left unmatched. The CDR3 runs to 19 residues. CDR3 bases: TGCAGTGCTAGAGGTCATAGACTAGCGGGCATCGCTAGCACAGATACGCAGTATTTT. It yields the protein CSARGHRLAGIASTDTQYF.

The chain links TRBV20-1 to TRBJ1-5; D gene ambiguous. This CDR3 spans 17 amino acids. V was trimmed by 0 bases and J by 9 bases, leaving 24 bases between them. CDR1 and CDR2 (germline): DFQATT, SNEGSKA (reference sequence). CDR3 DNA: TGCAGTGCTAGAGACCCGATCACCCCGGAGAGGGATCGGCCCCAGCATTTT. Translated, it gives CSARDPITPERDRPQHF.

This chain joins TRBV14 and TRBJ2-5, with a tentative D call TRBD2 (5 bases). CDR1 is SGHDN, CDR2 FVKESK, per germline. The CDR3 totals 12 residues. The V gene lost 4 bases and the J gene lost 7 bases, with 10 bases spanning the gap. This chain's CDR3 is CASSPLGGTQYF. CDR3 coding DNA: TGTGCCAGCAGCCCCTTAGGAGGGACCCAGTACTTC.

This clonotype occurred many times. This sequence joins TRBV19 and TRBJ2-3, with 7 bases fitting TRBD2. From germline, CDR1 is LNHDA and CDR2 SQIVND (reference sequence). This CDR3 has 15 residues. V lost 3 bases, J lost 0 bases, and 3 bases stayed unmatched. The CDR3 spells CASSMSGTSTDTQYF. The CDR3 DNA sequence: TGTGCCAGTAGTATGAGCGGGACTAGCACAGATACGCAGTATTTT.

Remarks on this clonotype: A much larger clone is a single base away; this may be a read error. This chain connects TRBV6-5 to TRBJ2-1; D is uncertain. The CDR3 contains 15 residues. In germline, CDR1 is MNHEY, CDR2 SVGAGI. Trimming stripped 6 bases from V and 5 bases from J, with 17 bases between. The CDR3 DNA is TGTGCCAGCAGCCCCGCTGGGCCCGCGGACAATGAGCAGTTCTTC. This gives the protein CASSPAGPADNEQFF.

The sample holds a few counts of this clonotype. It may be a read error: a sequence one base away is much more abundant. As the CDR3 is not closed by the conserved phenylalanine or tryptophan, this likely results from a read error. This chain connects TRBV6-2 or TRBV6-3 to TRBJ2-7, with TRBD1 identical over 7 bases. V gave up 8 bases and J gave up 4 bases; unmatched junction bases: 8. Germline lookup yields CDR1 MNHEY and CDR2 SVGEGT. The CDR3 has 13 residues. CDR3 nucleotides: TGTGCCAGCGCCGGGACAGAAAGGTACGAGCAGTACCTC. Translation gives CASAGTERYEQYL.

This clonotype was counted many times. The chain joins TRBV28 to TRBJ2-5, with no clear D. The CDR3 is made up of 13 amino acids. The germline CDR1 and CDR2 sequences are MDHEN and SYDVKM. The V gene lost 5 bases and the J gene lost 5 bases, with 12 bases spanning the gap. This CDR3 reads CASSPGSSETQYF. The CDR3 bases are TGTGCCAGCAGTCCGGGTAGTTCGGAGACCCAGTACTTC.

This clonotype was seen many times. This chain's CDR3 is CASTLDRIKAFF. The CDR3 DNA reads TGTGCCAGCACCTTGGACAGGATAAAAGCTTTCTTT. The chain combines TRBV6-2 or TRBV6-3 with TRBJ1-1; TRBD1 matches 7 bases. The germline V gene has CDR1 MNHEY and CDR2 SVGEGT. J lost 9 bases, V lost 7 bases, and 8 bases had no gene match. The CDR3 covers 12 residues.

This clonotype was observed many times. The chain links TRBV28 to TRBJ2-7; TRBD1 or TRBD2 may be the D gene (5 bases each). This CDR3 has 17 residues. The germline CDR1 and CDR2 sequences are MDHEN and SYDVKM. V was pared by 10 bases and J by 0 bases, with 25 bases between. This CDR3 reads CATGFDPRGGSSYEQYF. DNA for the CDR3: TGTGCCACCGGATTCGACCCGAGGGGTGGGAGCTCCTACGAGCAGTACTTC. Variable domain in full (rest from reference TRBV28 and TRBJ2-7): DVKVTQSSRYLVKRTGEKVFLECVQDMDHENMFWYRQDPGLGLRLIYFSYDVKMKEKGDIPEGYSVSREKKERFSLILESASTNQTSMYLCATGFDPRGGSSYEQYFGPGTRLTVT.

There are many counts of this clonotype. The V call is TRBV4-1, the J call TRBJ2-7, with D hard to call. Trimming took off 0 bases at V and 2 bases at J, with 11 bases between the two ends. Germline assignment: CDR1 MGHRA and CDR2 YSYEKL. This CDR3 region has 15 residues. The CDR3 region has the DNA TGCGCCAGCAGCCAAGAGGGCCAGGAGACCTACGAGCAGTACTTC. Residues: CASSQEGQETYEQYF.

In this sample, this clonotype turned up many times. This chain links TRBV28 with TRBJ2-7, with unresolved D. CDR1 and CDR2 (germline): MDHEN, SYDVKM. This CDR3 spans 16 amino acids. Trimming removed 6 bases from V and 3 bases from J, with 21 bases in between. As DNA, the CDR3 is TGTGCCAGCAGCCAATCCCCCATCTACCTCGGCTACGAGCAGTACTTC. Amino acids: CASSQSPIYLGYEQYF.

The sample holds a few counts of this clonotype. The rearrangement joins TRBV27 to TRBJ2-7, with a weak D call TRBD2 (6 bases). V lost 5 bases, J lost 2 bases, and 19 bases lay in between. The germline V gene encodes CDR1 MNHEY and CDR2 SMNVEV (reference sequence). This CDR3 is built from 16 residues. CDR3 sequence: CASSPSLGEATYEQYF. The CDR3 DNA is TGTGCCAGCAGTCCCTCCCTGGGGGAGGCAACCTACGAGCAGTACTTC.

This clonotype was seen repeatedly, ten times or more. The chain combines TRBV20-1 with TRBJ2-3; 8 bases are shared with TRBD2. In germline, CDR1 is DFQATT, CDR2 SNEGSKA (reference sequence). V lost 0 bases, J lost 8 bases, and 7 bases stayed unmatched. This CDR3 spans 14 amino acids. The CDR3 DNA sequence: TGCAGTGCTAGAGATTATCGGGAGGGCCTTACGCAGTATTTT. Residues: CSARDYREGLTQYF.